Listed here are 8 T cell receptor beta chains from one sample, sequenced in a study of T cell repertoires in cytomegalovirus infection. TCRdb re-called the reads with MiXCR, one entry per CDR3 protein. The repertoire holds hundreds of thousands of distinct CDR3 sequences, with around 31% as singletons. These TCRs are of unknown antigen specificity. This sample comprised cultured PBMCs, obtained from culture after CMV antigen stimulation. The receptors were sampled from a human donor in good health (CMV status not recorded). Some clones in this sample may be carry-over from other donors' samples.

This clonotype has a count of ten or more. V gene TRBV4-3 combines with J gene TRBJ2-2; D may be TRBD2 (5 bases). The germline CDR1 and CDR2 sequences are LGHNA and YSLEER. The V end lost 6 bases, the J end lost 0 bases, and 11 bases lay between the germline ends. This CDR3 has 15 residues. The CDR3 spells CASRLSVTNTGELFF. The CDR3 coding sequence is TGCGCCAGCAGGCTTAGCGTAACGAACACCGGGGAGCTGTTTTTT.

The chain joins TRBV15 to TRBJ2-1; D gene unclear. The germline V gene has CDR1 LNHNV and CDR2 YYDKDF (reference sequence). The germline V and J ends were trimmed by 0 bases and 8 bases, with 14 bases remaining between them. The CDR3 spans 15 residues. The CDR3 protein is CATSRDPLSTHEQFF. The CDR3 coding sequence is TGTGCCACCAGCAGAGACCCACTAAGCACCCATGAGCAGTTCTTC.

This chain uses TRBV10-2 with TRBJ1-6; 7 nucleotides agree with TRBD1. This CDR3 has 14 residues. The V segment lost 6 bases and the J segment 11 bases; nucleotides outside the gene matches: 10. The V gene's germline CDR1 is WSHSY and CDR2 SAAADI. CDR3 sequence reads: CASSTGTVTTPLHF. CDR3 sequence (DNA): TGCGCCAGCAGCACCGGGACAGTGACGACACCCCTCCACTTT.

This clonotype was detected a few times. The chain links TRBV6-2 or TRBV6-3 to TRBJ1-5; no definite D call. V dropped 5 bases and J dropped 0 bases, with 11 bases sitting between them. Germline V gene sequence: CDR1 MNHEY, CDR2 SVGEGT. The CDR3 contains 15 residues. Here the CDR3 reads CASSDRRNSNQPQHF. The CDR3 coding sequence is TGTGCCAGCAGTGACCGACGCAATAGCAATCAGCCCCAGCATTTT.

This chain joins TRBV20-1 and TRBJ2-7; TRBD2 matches 8 bases. Losses at the gene ends were 0 bases for V and 0 bases for J; bases not matched to a gene: 1. Germline loops: CDR1 DFQATT, CDR2 SNEGSKA (reference sequence). The CDR3 is 14 residues long. CDR3 region: CSAREGTSSYEQYF. Here the CDR3 DNA reads TGCAGTGCTAGAGAAGGGACTAGCTCCTACGAGCAGTACTTC.

The genes are TRBV7-8 and TRBJ2-2, with 9 bases identical to TRBD1. J gave up 1 base and V 5 bases, and 5 bases lay outside the gene matches. The CDR3 is made up of 16 amino acids. The germline V gene encodes CDR1 SGHVS and CDR2 FQNEAQ. CDR3 loop: CASSTRTGENTGELFF. The CDR3 DNA reads as TGTGCCAGCAGCACCCGGACAGGGGAGAACACCGGGGAGCTGTTTTTT. The full variable domain, with the rest looked up from reference TRBV7-8 and TRBJ2-2, is GAGVSQSPRYKVAKRGQDVALRCDPISGHVSLFWYQQALGQGPEFLTYFQNEAQLDKSGLPSDRFFAERPEGSVSTLKIQRTQQEDSAVYLCASSTRTGENTGELFFGEGSRLTVL.

The rearrangement links TRBV7-9 to TRBJ2-1; TRBD2 matches 9 bases. Germline V gene lookup returns CDR1 SEHNR and CDR2 FQNEAQ (reference sequence). This CDR3 spans 16 amino acids. Germline trimming cut 2 bases from V and 3 bases from J; bases unmatched to any gene: 5. CDR3 sequence reads: CASSLWLAGSYNEQFF. Here the CDR3 DNA reads TGTGCCAGCAGCTTATGGCTAGCGGGGAGCTACAATGAGCAGTTCTTC. The complete variable domain, with remaining parts taken from reference TRBV7-9 and TRBJ2-1, reads DTGVSQNPRHKITKRGQNVTFRCDPISEHNRLYWYRQTLGQGPEFLTYFQNEAQLEKSRLLSDRFSAERPKGSFSTLEIQRTEQGDSAMYLCASSLWLAGSYNEQFFGPGTRLTVL.

The count of this clonotype is one. This chain links TRBV19 with TRBJ2-1; no clear D gene. Trimming left V 0 bases short and J 9 bases short, with 18 bases between. CDR3 length: 16 amino acids. CDR1 is LNHDA and CDR2 is SQIVND in the germline V gene (reference sequence). The DNA for the CDR3 is TGTGCCAGTAGTATAGAGAGTCAGTTAGTTAGTCGTGAGCAGTTCTTC. It codes for CASSIESQLVSREQFF.